This T cell receptor beta chain was profiled in a study of shared clonotypes between healthy human individuals. Germline assignment: CDR1 SQVTM and CDR2 ANQGSEA. The CDR3 contains 14 residues. V dropped 4 bases and J dropped 0 bases, with 11 bases sitting between them. The naive CD8 population came from CD45RO-negative cells selected for CCR7, without terminally differentiated effector memory CD45RA+ cells. Study-level findings and limits: Of the naive CD4 clonotypes, about 5.4% were shared across several donors. Generation probabilities of non-shared clonotypes were lower (relative to those shared by all four donors). In having few donors, the study represented limited genetic and exposure-history diversity.

The assay was immunoSEQ multiplex PCR, and TCRdb's table has in-frame clones only and misses some. This sample carries about 2 million clones, about 95% of them seen once, and the ten largest clones take roughly 1%. For this clone: Antigen: not known.

This chain links TRBV29-1 with TRBJ2-3; possibly TRBD1 for D (6 bases). Specimen: naive CD8+ T cells sorted from blood. The TCR comes from a man aged 18 to 30 in good health. The CDR3 reads CSVVTGPSTDTQYF. The DNA of the CDR3 is TGCAGCGTTGTTACAGGGCCAAGCACAGATACGCAGTATTTT.